One sample yielded the 5 T cell receptor beta chains listed below, sequenced in a study of Ad26.COV2.S vaccination and SARS-CoV-2 variants. The repertoire was sequenced with immunoSEQ multiplex PCR; TCRdb's copy has only in-frame clones and lacks some. The table lists some 350,000 clones, 90% of them singletons. Regarding treatment: around 19 received Ad26.COV2.S at low or high dose, single or two shots; roughly five received placebo; per-sample allocation not given. The samples were gathered on day 63 after the first injection of vaccine or placebo. The sample here was peripheral blood, taken in a trial of Ad26.COV2.S vaccine versus placebo. These receptor sequences come from a person between 18 and 65 years old who received the Ad26.COV2.S COVID-19 vaccine or a placebo.

The chain joins TRBV6-2 or TRBV6-3 to TRBJ1-2, with D hard to call. The CDR3 has 12 amino acids. Germline V gene sequence: CDR1 MNHEY, CDR2 SVGEGT. The V gene lost 4 bases and the J gene lost 5 bases, with 8 bases spanning the gap. The CDR3 region has the DNA TGTGCCAGCAGTTGGAGGGAATATGGCTACACCTTC. It yields the protein CASSWREYGYTF.

This clone was recorded many times. The chain uses TRBV27 and TRBJ1-1, with D possibly matching TRBD1 (6 bases). V was clipped by 6 bases and J by 4 bases, with 12 bases between them. CDR3 length: 13 amino acids. Germline assignment: CDR1 MNHEY and CDR2 SMNVEV (reference sequence). The CDR3 DNA follows: TGTGCCAGCAGAGGGGGGGCGCGCACTGAAGCTTTCTTT. Its translation: CASRGGARTEAFF.

This CDR3 reads CASSYRGHLSGANVLTF. The CDR3 bases are TGTGCCAGCAGTTATAGGGGACATCTGTCTGGGGCCAACGTCCTGACTTTC. The rearrangement joins TRBV6-2 or TRBV6-3 to TRBJ2-6; a possible D gene is TRBD1 (6 bases). Germline V gene lookup returns CDR1 MNHEY and CDR2 SVGEGT. The germline V and J ends were trimmed by 3 bases and 1 base, with 13 bases remaining between them. The length of the CDR3 is 17 residues.

V and J are TRBV7-8 and TRBJ1-2; perhaps TRBD1 as D (6 bases). Trimming pared 5 bases from V and 4 bases from J, leaving 17 bases between. The CDR3 is made up of 15 amino acids. Germline CDR1 and CDR2: SGHVS and FQNEAQ. The CDR3 region is CASSPEGTSFYGYTF. CDR3 coding DNA: TGTGCCAGCAGCCCAGAGGGGACATCGTTCTATGGCTACACCTTC.

This chain connects TRBV29-1 to TRBJ1-1; D is undetermined. The CDR3 consists of 13 residues. Germline CDR1 and CDR2: SQVTM and ANQGSEA. V was clipped by 0 bases and J by 2 bases, with 7 bases between them. The CDR3 bases are TGCAGCGTTGAAGAAGTATTTAACACTGAAGCTTTCTTT. Protein product: CSVEEVFNTEAFF.